A selection of T cell receptor beta chains follows, all from one sample in a study of shared clonotypes between healthy human individuals. Method: immunoSEQ multiplex PCR; TCRdb's copy keeps in-frame clones and lacks some. The sample lists under 1,900,000 clones, 98% seen once, with approximately 0.38% in the top ten. The sample comprised naive CD4+ T cells sorted from blood. Source of these receptors: a man aged 25-45 years in good health. Both conserved end residues are part of each CDR3. A D gene is named only where the DNA matches it firmly. Some rows mark clone size as missing; the rest say once, few, many or name a class of expanded clone.

>TRBJ1-1|NA|NA|TRBV11-3
TGTGCCAGCAGCGCCCGAGGGGCTGAAGCTTTCTTT
CASSARGAEAFF
>TRBJ2-3|TRBD1|NA|TRBV5-6
TGTGCCAGCAGCTGGACAGGGGTTTCCACAGATACGCAGTATTTT
CASSWTGVSTDTQYF
>TRBJ1-1|TRBD1|NA|TRBV7-9
TGTGCCAGCAGCCGACCAGTGGACAGGACGAACACTGAAGCTTTCTTT
CASSRPVDRTNTEAFF
>TRBJ1-2|NA|NA|TRBV4-1
TGCGCCAGCAGCCAAGGTGGTAATGAGCAGGACTATGGCTACACCTTC
CASSQGGNEQDYGYTF
>TRBJ2-7|TRBD2|NA|TRBV4-1
TGCGCCAGCAGCCGGGGACTAGCGGGAGCCTACGAGCAGTACTTC
CASSRGLAGAYEQYF
>TRBJ1-1|NA|NA|TRBV5-1
TGCGCCAGCAGCTTTGTGCCGCAGGGGATGAACACTGAAGCTTTCTTT
CASSFVPQGMNTEAFF
>TRBJ2-7|TRBD2|NA|TRBV6-5
TGTGCCAGCAGTCGGACTAGCGGAGCCTACGAGCAGTACTTC
CASSRTSGAYEQYF
>TRBJ2-5|NA|NA|TRBV18
TGTGCCAGCTCACCGGATGGATCTACAGGGAGCCAGTACTTC
CASSPDGSTGSQYF
>TRBJ1-2|NA|NA|TRBV28
TGTGCCAGCAGTTTAGGGGGGAGCTATGGCTACACCTTC
CASSLGGSYGYTF
>TRBJ2-1|NA|NA|TRBV2
TGTGCCAGCAGTGAAGTCCTGGCGTCATTGCAGTTCTTC
CASSEVLASLQFF
>TRBJ2-7|NA|NA|TRBV6-5
TGTGCCAGCAGTTACTCGGCTATCCCGGAGTACAAGCAGTACTTC
CASSYSAIPEYKQYF
>TRBJ2-1|TRBD2|NA|TRBV9
TGTGCCAGCAGCGTAGCGGGAGGTGTCTACAATGAGCAGTTCTTC
CASSVAGGVYNEQFF
>TRBJ2-1|TRBD2|NA|TRBV30
TGTGCCTGGTCGACTAGCGGGAGAATCCCCTCCTACAATGAGCAGTTCTTC
CAWSTSGRIPSYNEQFF
>TRBJ1-2|TRBD1|NA|TRBV5-4
TGTGCCAGCAGGCTGGAGGCAGGGGGCTATCGTGGCTACACCTTC
CASRLEAGGYRGYTF
>TRBJ2-7|TRBD1|NA|TRBV27
TGTGCCAGCAGTTTCTCGCTGGGACAGGGGGCGTATGAGCAGTACTTC
CASSFSLGQGAYEQYF
>TRBJ1-3|TRBD1|NA|TRBV27
TGTGCCAGCAGCGACAGGGTTGGAAACACCATATATTTT
CASSDRVGNTIYF
>TRBJ2-7|TRBD2|NA|TRBV7-3
TGTGCCAGCAGCAAGTTAGCGGGGCCCGATTACGAGCAGTACTTC
CASSKLAGPDYEQYF
>TRBJ1-2|NA|NA|TRBV6-1
TGTGCCAGCCACAGGGACTCGACCTACTATGGCTACACCTTC
CASHRDSTYYGYTF
>TRBJ2-5|NA|NA|TRBV27
TGTGCCAGCAGTTTACGCGGTGGCAGGACAAGAGGGGAGACCCAGTACTTC
CASSLRGGRTRGETQYF
>TRBJ1-4|NA|NA|TRBV9
TGTGCCAGCAGCGCCCGGATGAGTACAAGTGAAAAACTGTTTTTT
CASSARMSTSEKLFF
>TRBJ2-1|TRBD2|NA|TRBV6-5
TGTGCCAGCAGTTTGGCCGGGGCTAGCGGCAATGAGCAGTTCTTC
CASSLAGASGNEQFF
>TRBJ2-7|NA|once|TRBV2
TGTGCCAGCAGTGGAAGGGCAAACCAAATCCACTACGAGCAGTACTTC
CASSGRANQIHYEQYF
>TRBJ1-1|NA|NA|TRBV25-1
TGTGCCAGCAGTGAGAATGGGGGGACTGAAGCTTTCTTT
CASSENGGTEAFF
>TRBJ2-1|NA|NA|TRBV28
TGTGCCAGCAGTTTCAGCGATGAGCAGTTCTTC
CASSFSDEQFF